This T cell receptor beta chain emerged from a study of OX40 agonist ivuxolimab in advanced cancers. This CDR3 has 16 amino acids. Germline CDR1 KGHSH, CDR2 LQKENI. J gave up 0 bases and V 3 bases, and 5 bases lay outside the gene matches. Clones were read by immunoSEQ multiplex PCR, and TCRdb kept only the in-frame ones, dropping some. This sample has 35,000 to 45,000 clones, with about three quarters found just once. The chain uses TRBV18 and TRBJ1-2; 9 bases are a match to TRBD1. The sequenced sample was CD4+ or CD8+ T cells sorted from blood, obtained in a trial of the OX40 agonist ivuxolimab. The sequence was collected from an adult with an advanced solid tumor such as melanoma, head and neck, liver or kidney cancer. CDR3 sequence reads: CASSPTGTGTNYGYTF. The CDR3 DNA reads TGTGCCAGCTCACCGACCGGGACAGGGACTAACTATGGCTACACCTTC.